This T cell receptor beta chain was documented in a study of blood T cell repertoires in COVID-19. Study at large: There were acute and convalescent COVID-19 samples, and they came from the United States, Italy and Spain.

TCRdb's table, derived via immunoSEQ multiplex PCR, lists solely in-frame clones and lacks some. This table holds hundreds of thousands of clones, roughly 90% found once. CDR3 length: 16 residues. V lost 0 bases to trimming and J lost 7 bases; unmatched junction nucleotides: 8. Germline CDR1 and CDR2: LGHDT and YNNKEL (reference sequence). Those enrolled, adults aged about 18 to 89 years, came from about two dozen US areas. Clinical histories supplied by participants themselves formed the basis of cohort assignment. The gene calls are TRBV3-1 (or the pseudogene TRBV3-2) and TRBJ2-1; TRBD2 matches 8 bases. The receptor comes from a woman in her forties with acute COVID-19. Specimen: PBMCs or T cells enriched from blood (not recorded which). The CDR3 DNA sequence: TGTGCCAGCAGCCAAGATCTTGTCGGGGGGGTGAATGAGCAGTTCTTC. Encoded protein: CASSQDLVGGVNEQFF.